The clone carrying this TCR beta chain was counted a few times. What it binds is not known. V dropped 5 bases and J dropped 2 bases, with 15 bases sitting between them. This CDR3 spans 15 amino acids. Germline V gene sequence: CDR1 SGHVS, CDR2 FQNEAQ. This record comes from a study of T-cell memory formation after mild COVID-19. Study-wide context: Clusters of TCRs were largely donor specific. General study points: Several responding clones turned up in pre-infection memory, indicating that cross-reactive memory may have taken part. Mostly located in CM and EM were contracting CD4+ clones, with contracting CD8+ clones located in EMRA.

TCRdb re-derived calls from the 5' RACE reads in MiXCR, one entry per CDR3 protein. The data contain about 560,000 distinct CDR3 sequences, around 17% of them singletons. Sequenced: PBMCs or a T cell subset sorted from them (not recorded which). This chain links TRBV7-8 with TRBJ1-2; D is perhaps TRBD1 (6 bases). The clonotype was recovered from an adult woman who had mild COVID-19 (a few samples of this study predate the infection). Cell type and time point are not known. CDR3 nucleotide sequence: TGTGCCAGCAGCCCGCCGGGGGCCGGGAACTATGGCTACACCTTC. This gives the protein CASSPPGAGNYGYTF. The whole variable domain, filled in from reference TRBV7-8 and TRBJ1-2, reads GAGVSQSPRYKVAKRGQDVALRCDPISGHVSLFWYQQALGQGPEFLTYFQNEAQLDKSGLPSDRFFAERPEGSVSTLKIQRTQQEDSAVYLCASSPPGAGNYGYTFGSGTRLTVV.